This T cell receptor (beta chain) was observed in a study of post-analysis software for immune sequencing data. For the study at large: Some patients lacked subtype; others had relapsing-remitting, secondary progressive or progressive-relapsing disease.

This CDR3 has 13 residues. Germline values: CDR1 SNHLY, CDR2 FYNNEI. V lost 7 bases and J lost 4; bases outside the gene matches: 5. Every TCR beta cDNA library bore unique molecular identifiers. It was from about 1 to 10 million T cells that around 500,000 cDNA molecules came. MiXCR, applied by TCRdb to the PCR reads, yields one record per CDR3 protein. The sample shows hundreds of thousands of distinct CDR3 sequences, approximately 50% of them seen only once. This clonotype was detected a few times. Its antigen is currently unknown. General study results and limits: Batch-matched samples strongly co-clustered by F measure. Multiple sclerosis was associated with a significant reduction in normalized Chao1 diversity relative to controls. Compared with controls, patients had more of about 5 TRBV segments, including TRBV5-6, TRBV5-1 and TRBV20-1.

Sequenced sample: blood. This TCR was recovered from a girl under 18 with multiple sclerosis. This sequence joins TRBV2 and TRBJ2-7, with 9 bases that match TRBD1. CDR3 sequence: CASIGDRGYEQYF. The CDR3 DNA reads TGTGCCAGCATAGGTGACAGGGGGTACGAGCAGTACTTC.